Following are 15 T cell receptor beta chains from one sample sequenced in a study of OX40 agonist ivuxolimab in advanced cancers. Profiling relied on immunoSEQ multiplex PCR, and the TCRdb table lists in-frame clones only, not all of them. Of roughly 80,000 clones in the sample, roughly 80% were seen once. The source was CD4+ or CD8+ T cells sorted from blood, collected in a trial of the OX40 agonist ivuxolimab. These receptor sequences come from an adult with an advanced solid tumor such as melanoma, head and neck, liver or kidney cancer.

The CDR3, as DNA: TGTGCCAGCGGGATTGACAGCAACACTGAAGCTTTCTTT. Amino acids: CASGIDSNTEAFF. This chain links TRBV2 with TRBJ1-1; perhaps TRBD1 as D (5 bases). The V and J ends lost 8 bases and 2 bases respectively, with 12 bases between them. The germline V gene has CDR1 SNHLY and CDR2 FYNNEI. The CDR3 totals 13 residues.

On this clone: A read error may be the cause here, since a much bigger clone is one base away. V gene TRBV5-4 combines with J gene TRBJ1-1, with 9 bases that match TRBD1. Trimming at V came to 3 bases and at J to 0 bases, leaving 0 bases not matched to a gene. CDR1 is SGHNT, CDR2 YYREEE, per germline (reference sequence). The CDR3 has 14 amino acids. CDR3 sequence reads: CASSWDRVNTEAFF. The CDR3 nucleotides are TGTGCCAGCAGCTGGGACAGGGTGAACACTGAAGCTTTCTTT.

The chain is built from TRBV19 and TRBJ1-6; D uncertain. The CDR3 sequence is 12 residues long. The germline V gene has CDR1 LNHDA and CDR2 SQIVND (reference sequence). V was pared by 3 bases and J by 7 bases, with 4 bases between. CDR3 sequence (DNA): TGTGCCAGTAGTATGAGGAATTCACCCCTCCACTTT. It translates to CASSMRNSPLHF.

The chain is built from TRBV5-5 and TRBJ2-3, with D possibly TRBD1 on 6 matching bases. V was trimmed by 2 bases and J by 0 bases, leaving 10 bases between them. The CDR3 runs 15 residues. Germline CDR1 reads SGHKS; CDR2 reads YYEKEE (reference sequence). The CDR3 DNA reads TGTGCCAGCAGCTTCGGGACAACTAGCACAGATACGCAGTATTTT. Translation: CASSFGTTSTDTQYF.

The chain uses TRBV2 and TRBJ1-4; 8 nucleotides align to TRBD1. V gave up 6 bases and J gave up 0 bases; unmatched junction bases: 6. CDR1 is SNHLY and CDR2 is FYNNEI in the germline V gene. The length of the CDR3 is 16 residues. CDR3 residues: CASSLSTGATNEKLFF. CDR3 DNA sequence: TGTGCCAGCAGCCTTTCGACAGGGGCAACTAATGAAAAACTGTTTTTT.

This rearrangement joins TRBV29-1 to TRBJ1-2, with 7 bases fitting TRBD1. CDR1 SQVTM and CDR2 ANQGSEA come from the germline V gene. Trimming took 6 bases from V and 1 from J; bases not matched to a gene: 5. CDR3 length equals 13 residues. CDR3 in amino acids: CSVPGQFNYGYTF. CDR3 bases: TGCAGCGTCCCGGGACAGTTTAACTATGGCTACACCTTC.

The chain couples TRBV7-2 to TRBJ1-2; 10 bases align to TRBD1. V lost 3 bases, J lost 4 bases, and 2 bases stayed unmatched. Germline V gives CDR1 SGHTA, CDR2 FQGNSA. This CDR3 has 14 amino acids. The CDR3 nucleotides read TGTGCCAGCAGCTTTGGGACAGGGGCCTATGGCTACACCTTC. The encoded protein is CASSFGTGAYGYTF.

J is TRBJ2-3 and V is TRBV28, with a possible D match to TRBD2 (6 bases). Germline CDR1 MDHEN, CDR2 SYDVKM. The CDR3 runs to 14 residues. V gave up 2 bases and J gave up 8 bases, with 14 bases separating them. The CDR3 DNA sequence: TGTGCCAGCAGTTTAGTGGCGGGGATCGGTACGCAGTATTTT. It codes for CASSLVAGIGTQYF.

This clone appeared once. The chain carries TRBV19 and TRBJ1-4; D is possibly TRBD1 (6 bases). Trimming pared 3 bases from V and 8 bases from J, leaving 16 bases between. The CDR3 contains 15 residues. Germline loops: CDR1 LNHDA, CDR2 SQIVND (reference sequence). The CDR3 DNA follows: TGTGCCAGTAGTATCCCGCGGGGGCCCGGGGAAAAACTGTTTTTT. It translates to CASSIPRGPGEKLFF.

The V gene is TRBV28, the J gene TRBJ2-7, with TRBD1 matching 8 bases. Germline lookup yields CDR1 MDHEN and CDR2 SYDVKM. V dropped 11 bases and J dropped 3; count of bases not matched to a gene: 12. The CDR3 is made up of 14 amino acids. CDR3 in DNA: TGTGCCTCAGCAGATGGAACAGGGGGCTACGAGCAGTACTTC. This encodes CASADGTGGYEQYF.

V is TRBV30 and J is TRBJ2-7, with D uncertain. V lost 3 bases to trimming and J lost 0 bases, with 12 bases between them. CDR3 length: 14 amino acids. CDR1 is GTSNPN, CDR2 SVGIG, per germline (reference sequence). The CDR3 region has the DNA TGTGCCTGGAGAAACGGGTGGAGCTCCTACGAGCAGTACTTC. Its protein is CAWRNGWSSYEQYF.

The chain joins TRBV6-1 to TRBJ2-3; TRBD1 or TRBD2 may be the D gene (5 bases each). The V end lost 4 bases, the J end lost 9 bases, and 8 bases lay between the germline ends. CDR1 is MNHNS, CDR2 SASEGT, per germline. CDR3 length: 11 residues. Written as DNA, the CDR3 is TGTGCCAGCAGTGTGGGACCCACGCAGTATTTT. This codes for CASSVGPTQYF.

This chain uses TRBV7-3 with TRBJ2-7, with 10 positions matching TRBD1. CDR3 size: 13 residues. V dropped 4 bases and J dropped 6; count of bases not matched to a gene: 3. Germline CDR1 is SGHTA and CDR2 is FQGTGA. Here the CDR3 reads CASSWRDRGEQYF. The CDR3 nucleotides read TGTGCCAGCAGCTGGAGGGACAGGGGCGAGCAGTACTTC. Using reference TRBV7-3 and TRBJ2-7 for the parts outside the CDR3, the full variable domain is GAGVSQTPSNKVTEKGKYVELRCDPISGHTALYWYRQSLGQGPEFLIYFQGTGAADDSGLPNDRFFAVRPEGSVSTLKIQRTERGDSAVYLCASSWRDRGEQYFGPGTRLTVT.

This clone is a singleton in its sample. This sequence joins TRBV6-6 and TRBJ1-1; no clear D gene. Trimming took 8 bases from V and 6 from J, leaving 4 bases between them. CDR1 and CDR2 from the germline V gene are MNHNY and SVGAGI (reference sequence). This CDR3 region has 9 residues. The CDR3 protein is CASGAEAFF. For the CDR3, the DNA is TGTGCCAGCGGGGCTGAAGCTTTCTTT.

The chain carries TRBV4-1 and TRBJ2-1; tentatively, D is TRBD1 (6 bases). The V and J ends lost 1 base and 4 bases respectively, with 11 bases between them. There are 15 residues in the CDR3. CDR1 MGHRA and CDR2 YSYEKL come from the germline V gene. CDR3 amino acids: CASSQGRTAYNEQFF. The CDR3 DNA reads TGCGCCAGCAGCCAAGGGAGGACAGCTTACAATGAGCAGTTCTTC.